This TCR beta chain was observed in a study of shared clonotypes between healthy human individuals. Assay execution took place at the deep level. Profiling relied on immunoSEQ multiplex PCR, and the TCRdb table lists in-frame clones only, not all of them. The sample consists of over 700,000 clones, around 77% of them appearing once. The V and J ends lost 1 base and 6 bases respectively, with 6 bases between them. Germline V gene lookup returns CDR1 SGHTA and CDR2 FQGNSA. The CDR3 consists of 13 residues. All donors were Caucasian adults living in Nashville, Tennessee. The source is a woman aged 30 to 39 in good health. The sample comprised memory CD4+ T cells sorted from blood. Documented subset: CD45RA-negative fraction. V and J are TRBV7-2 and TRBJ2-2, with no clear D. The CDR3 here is CASSLVDSGELFF. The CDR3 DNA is TGTGCCAGCAGCTTAGTTGACTCCGGGGAGCTGTTTTTT.